A single sample gave rise to the 9 T cell receptor beta chains below, sequenced in a study of blood T cell repertoires in COVID-19. The assay was immunoSEQ multiplex PCR, and TCRdb's table has in-frame clones only and misses some. The sample consists of fewer than 110,000 clones, approximately 84% of them appearing once. The material sequenced was peripheral blood. The receptors were gathered from a human donor in a cohort sampled during active COVID-19.

The chain couples TRBV27 to TRBJ2-7, with TRBD2 identical over 8 bases. V dropped 3 bases and J dropped 0; count of bases not matched to a gene: 4. Looked up from germline, CDR1 is MNHEY and CDR2 is SMNVEV (reference sequence). The length of the CDR3 is 15 residues. The CDR3 is CASSFVAGSSYEQYF. Here the CDR3 DNA reads TGTGCCAGCAGTTTCGTAGCGGGAAGCTCCTACGAGCAGTACTTC.

The rearrangement uses TRBV6-1 and TRBJ1-5, with D tentatively TRBD1 (6 bases). Germline CDR1 is MNHNS and CDR2 is SASEGT. V was clipped by 2 bases and J by 7 bases, with 12 bases between them. This CDR3 is 14 amino acids long. CDR3 residues: CASSELRGDQPQHF. CDR3 in DNA: TGTGCCAGCAGTGAACTCAGGGGTGACCAGCCCCAGCATTTT.

The chain links TRBV5-6 to TRBJ1-5, with 7 bases identical to TRBD1. Germline-derived CDR1 and CDR2 are SGHDT and YYEEEE. J was trimmed by 1 base and V by 4 bases; bases with no gene match: 11. The CDR3 loop spans 17 amino acids. CDR3 in amino acids: CASSLRQGGGSNQPQHF. The CDR3 nucleotides read TGTGCCAGCAGCCTCAGACAGGGCGGAGGCAGCAATCAGCCCCAGCATTTT.

The chain has TRBV19 and TRBJ2-2; 9 nucleotides match TRBD1. Trimming took 6 bases from V and 4 from J; bases not matched to a gene: 12. CDR1 LNHDA and CDR2 SQIVND come from the germline V gene (reference sequence). CDR3 size: 17 residues. The CDR3: CASRAQGASRGTGELFF. The DNA for the CDR3 is TGTGCCAGTAGAGCACAGGGGGCCTCTAGGGGCACCGGGGAGCTGTTTTTT.

This chain links TRBV9 with TRBJ2-7, with 7 bases matching TRBD2. The CDR3 has 14 amino acids. The V and J ends lost 0 bases and 4 bases, in that order; junction bases with no gene match: 4. Germline loops: CDR1 SGDLS, CDR2 YYNGEE. CDR3 protein: CASSVGTSNYEQYF. Here the CDR3 DNA reads TGTGCCAGCAGCGTAGGGACTAGTAATTACGAGCAGTACTTC.

This clone was recorded once. The chain combines TRBV9 with TRBJ2-7, with D maybe TRBD1 (6 bases). The germline V gene encodes CDR1 SGDLS and CDR2 YYNGEE. V lost 3 bases, J lost 0 bases, and 10 bases lay in between. CDR3 length equals 14 residues. CDR3: CASSAVDSSYEQYF. CDR3 sequence (DNA): TGTGCCAGCAGCGCCGTGGACAGCTCCTACGAGCAGTACTTC.

This rearrangement joins TRBV2 to TRBJ1-4; TRBD1 matches at 7 bases. From germline, CDR1 is SNHLY and CDR2 FYNNEI. This CDR3 region has 15 residues. The V and J ends lost 7 bases and 5 bases, in that order; junction bases with no gene match: 10. The CDR3 nucleotides read TGTGCCAGCAAAGTCGGGCCAGGGGGGAATGAAAAACTGTTTTTT. It specifies CASKVGPGGNEKLFF.

This chain uses TRBV5-1 with TRBJ2-5, with TRBD2 matching 11 bases. The germline gives CDR1 SGHRS, CDR2 YFSETQ. The V segment lost 4 bases and the J segment 1 base; nucleotides outside the gene matches: 3. The CDR3 sequence is 15 residues long. CDR3 coding DNA: TGCGCCAGCAGCCCGGGACTAGCGGTCCAAGAGACCCAGTACTTC. It translates to CASSPGLAVQETQYF.

The chain is built from TRBV9 and TRBJ1-1, with D perhaps matching TRBD1 (5 bases). Germline CDR1 reads SGDLS; CDR2 reads YYNGEE. With 0 bases removed from V and 4 bases from J, the gap between germline ends came to 10 bases. The CDR3 extends over 14 amino acids. This CDR3 reads CASSVAGGATEAFF. The CDR3 DNA follows: TGTGCCAGCAGCGTAGCAGGAGGGGCCACTGAAGCTTTCTTT.